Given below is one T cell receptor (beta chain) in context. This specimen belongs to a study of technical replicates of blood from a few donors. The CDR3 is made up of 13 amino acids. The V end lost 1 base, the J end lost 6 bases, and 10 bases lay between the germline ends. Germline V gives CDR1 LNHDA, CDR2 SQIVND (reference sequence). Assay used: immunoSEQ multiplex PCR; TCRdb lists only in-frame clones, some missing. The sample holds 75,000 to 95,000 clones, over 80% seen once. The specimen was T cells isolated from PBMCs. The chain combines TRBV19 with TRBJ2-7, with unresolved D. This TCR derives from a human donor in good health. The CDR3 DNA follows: TGTGCCAGTAGTATAGGACCGGGTGGCGAGCAGTACTTC. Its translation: CASSIGPGGEQYF.